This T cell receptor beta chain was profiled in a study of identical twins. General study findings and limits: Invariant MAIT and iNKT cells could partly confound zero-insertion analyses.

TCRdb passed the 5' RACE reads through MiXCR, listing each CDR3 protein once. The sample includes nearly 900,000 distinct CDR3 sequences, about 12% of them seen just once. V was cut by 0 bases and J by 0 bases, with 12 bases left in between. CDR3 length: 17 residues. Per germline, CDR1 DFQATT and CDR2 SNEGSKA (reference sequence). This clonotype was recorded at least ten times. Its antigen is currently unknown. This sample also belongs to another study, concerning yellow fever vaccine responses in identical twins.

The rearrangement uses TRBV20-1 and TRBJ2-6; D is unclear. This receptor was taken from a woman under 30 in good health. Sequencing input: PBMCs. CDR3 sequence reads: CSARDTPLNSGANVLTF. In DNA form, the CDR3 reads TGCAGTGCTAGAGATACACCTCTGAACTCTGGGGCCAACGTCCTGACTTTC.